This passage covers 13 T cell receptor beta chains from one sample sequenced in a study of T cell repertoires in cytomegalovirus infection (dated by TCRdb to between 2018 and 2021). TCRdb records Illumina HiSeq 1500 as the sequencer. In-frame beta chains were kept once TCRdb had trimmed the public reads at Q25 with fastp and called clones with MiXCR. Under each unique CDR3 protein, matching rows form one entry showing the most common genes and DNA. Here the sample has more than 150,000 distinct CDR3 sequences; over 25% occur a single time. Approximately 30% of the sample lies in the top ten. Sequencing input: PBMCs. These receptors came from a human donor in good health (CMV status not recorded). Some clones in this sample may be carry-over from other donors' samples.

V and J are TRBV11-3 and TRBJ1-1, with D possibly being TRBD1 (6 bases). Trimming pared 5 bases from V and 7 bases from J, leaving 14 bases between. The CDR3 consists of 13 residues. Germline CDR1 reads SGHNT; CDR2 reads YENEEA. This CDR3 reads CASSPEEDSEAFF. The CDR3 bases are TGTGCCAGCAGCCCCGAGGAGGACAGTGAAGCTTTCTTT.

This clonotype was seen repeatedly, ten times or more. The J gene is TRBJ2-2, the V gene TRBV7-2; 7 positions agree with TRBD1. The CDR3 totals 17 residues. Germline V gives CDR1 SGHTA, CDR2 FQGNSA. With V trimmed by 5 bases and J by 6 bases, 15 bases remained unmatched. The CDR3 coding sequence is TGTGCCAGCAGCGCGCAGCCAAAAGGGGGCGAGGCCGGGGAGCTGTTTTTT. Protein product: CASSAQPKGGEAGELFF.

V gene TRBV11-2 combines with J gene TRBJ1-6; 9 bases agree with TRBD1. Germline CDR1 is SGHAT and CDR2 is FQNNGV. The V gene end was trimmed by 0 bases and the J gene end by 8 bases; junction bases not matched to a gene: 5. The CDR3 extends over 16 amino acids. DNA for the CDR3: TGTGCCAGCAGCTTAGATGGACAGGGGAGCCATTCACCCCTCCACTTT. Its protein product is CASSLDGQGSHSPLHF.

The gene calls are TRBV6-1 and TRBJ2-1; 8 bases are shared with TRBD2. From germline, CDR1 is MNHNS and CDR2 SASEGT. The CDR3 loop spans 18 amino acids. V shed 7 bases, J shed 4 bases, and the junction held 18 bases outside the gene matches. The CDR3 DNA follows: TGTGCCAGCACTAGACCCCGGGGGGGCCGTGGATCATACAATGAGCAGTTCTTC. Protein sequence: CASTRPRGGRGSYNEQFF.

The chain recombines TRBV10-3 with TRBJ2-1, with 12 nucleotides matching TRBD1. CDR3 length: 16 amino acids. The trim removed 5 bases at V and 5 bases at J, leaving 7 bases unmatched. The V gene's germline CDR1 is ENHRY and CDR2 SYGVKD. The CDR3 reads CAISPPGTGGNNEQFF. The CDR3, as DNA: TGTGCCATCAGTCCTCCCGGGACAGGGGGCAACAATGAGCAGTTCTTC.

The chain combines TRBV7-3 with TRBJ1-1; weak D call: TRBD1 (5 bases). CDR1 and CDR2 from the germline V gene are SGHTA and FQGTGA. CDR3 length equals 13 residues. With 5 bases removed from V and 4 bases from J, the gap between germline ends came to 11 bases. CDR3 bases: TGTGCCAGCAGCATAGGGACTGTCACTGAAGCTTTCTTT. It translates to CASSIGTVTEAFF.

Concerning this clonotype: This may come from a read error, since a much larger clone is one base off. CDR3 DNA sequence: TGTGCCAGCAGCTTTAAGGGGTTGAACACTGAAGCTTTCTTT. This gives the protein CASSFKGLNTEAFF. The chain couples TRBV7-2 to TRBJ1-1, with D perhaps matching TRBD1 (5 bases). CDR3 size: 14 residues. In germline, CDR1 is SGHTA, CDR2 FQGNSA. V gave up 3 bases and J gave up 0 bases, with 8 bases separating them.

This chain connects TRBV14 to TRBJ2-7; a weak D match, TRBD1 (6 bases). CDR1 and CDR2 from the germline V gene are SGHDN and FVKESK. The CDR3 runs 15 residues. Trimming took 4 bases from V and 6 from J, leaving 19 bases between them. This CDR3 is CASSPEVGARTEQYF. The CDR3 nucleotides are TGTGCCAGCAGCCCAGAGGTGGGGGCGAGGACCGAGCAGTACTTC.

The chain carries TRBV2 and TRBJ1-1, with a possible D match to TRBD1 (5 bases). This CDR3 contains 13 residues. Germline loops: CDR1 SNHLY, CDR2 FYNNEI. V lost 6 bases, J lost 1 base, and 9 bases lay in between. DNA of the CDR3: TGTGCCAGCAGAACCACAGGGAACACTGAAGCTTTCTTT. Translated, it gives CASRTTGNTEAFF.

This sequence joins TRBV20-1 and TRBJ2-5; 12 nucleotides match TRBD2. V lost 1 base and J lost 2; bases outside the gene matches: 8. The V gene's germline CDR1 is DFQATT and CDR2 SNEGSKA (reference sequence). This CDR3 has 17 amino acids. The CDR3 region is CSARVRRTSGAQETQYF. The CDR3 coding sequence is TGCAGTGCTAGAGTTCGACGGACTAGCGGGGCTCAAGAGACCCAGTACTTC.

This sequence joins TRBV19 and TRBJ2-7; a weak D match, TRBD1 (6 bases). Germline V gene sequence: CDR1 LNHDA, CDR2 SQIVND (reference sequence). V dropped 1 base and J dropped 1 base, with 23 bases sitting between them. This CDR3 contains 19 residues. CDR3 sequence reads: CASSIGGWGLPKTSYEQYF. In DNA form, the CDR3 reads TGTGCCAGTAGTATAGGGGGGTGGGGGCTTCCGAAGACGTCCTACGAGCAGTACTTC.

The CDR3 DNA is TGCAGCGTCTTGACAGGAGACTCCTACGAGCAGTACTTC. Its protein is CSVLTGDSYEQYF. This chain joins TRBV29-1 and TRBJ2-7; D perhaps matches TRBD1 (6 bases). Trimming cost V 6 bases and J 0 bases, with 12 bases left between them. In germline, CDR1 is SQVTM, CDR2 ANQGSEA. CDR3 size: 13 residues.

Only a few counts were recorded for this clonotype. V gene TRBV7-9 combines with J gene TRBJ1-1; possibly TRBD1 for D (6 bases). The CDR3 runs 15 residues. The V and J ends lost 5 bases and 1 base respectively, with 14 bases between them. Germline V gives CDR1 SEHNR, CDR2 FQNEAQ (reference sequence). Written as DNA, the CDR3 is TGTGCCAGCAGCCCCGGGGGCGCGGGGAACACTGAAGCTTTCTTT. This translates into CASSPGGAGNTEAFF.